The present T cell receptor (beta chain) was sequenced within a study of blood T cell repertoires in COVID-19. As for the study in general: The samples span acute and convalescent COVID-19 from the United States, Italy and Spain. From T cells, B-cell-depleted T cells, or PBMCs came the material, which was cDNA or gDNA.

Per germline, CDR1 SEHNR and CDR2 FQNEAQ (reference sequence). The CDR3 runs 17 residues. Trimming took 7 bases from V and 1 from J; bases not matched to a gene: 12. How the authors handled the data: Quantification of nucleated cells was approximated via reference gene primer amplification. Method: immunoSEQ multiplex PCR; TCRdb's copy keeps in-frame clones and lacks some. Clone size and the V and J calls come from that table; the DNA yielded D and trimming. The sample holds 200,000 to 250,000 clones, approximately 78% seen once. The genes are TRBV7-9 and TRBJ2-3, with 9 bases lining up with TRBD1. This clonotype was obtained from a woman of 80 years or more with COVID-19, enrolled during active disease. The sample was peripheral blood. The CDR3 sequence is CASKVRKTGGGTDTQYF. DNA for the CDR3: TGTGCCAGCAAGGTTCGGAAAACAGGGGGCGGCACAGATACGCAGTATTTT.